Below, 17 T cell receptor beta chains from the same sample are listed, as sequenced in a study of cytomegalovirus exposure and HLA in healthy donors. The PCR used 60 Vbeta and 13 Jbeta primers. Profiled with immunoSEQ multiplex PCR; TCRdb holds only in-frame clones, not every one. The table records 120,000 or so clones, around three quarters of them present only once. The sample consisted of PBMCs. The receptors derive from a man aged 30-40 years in good health and CMV-seronegative.

The chain employs TRBV7-9 and TRBJ1-6; D call uncertain. The germline gives CDR1 SEHNR, CDR2 FQNEAQ (reference sequence). The CDR3 length is 11 residues. The V gene lost 0 bases and the J gene lost 16 bases, with 7 bases spanning the gap. In DNA, the CDR3 is TGTGCCAGCAGCTTAGCGGGCGTGCTCCACTTT. It yields the protein CASSLAGVLHF.

This clone has a handful of counts. The chain carries TRBV5-1 and TRBJ1-6; D uncertain. CDR3 size: 17 residues. Per germline, CDR1 SGHRS and CDR2 YFSETQ. With 4 bases removed from V and 4 bases from J, the gap between germline ends came to 18 bases. CDR3 sequence: CASSPTFGTTYNSPLHF. The CDR3 nucleotides are TGCGCCAGCAGCCCCACCTTCGGCACTACTTATAATTCACCCCTCCACTTT.

The J gene is TRBJ2-3, the V gene TRBV9, with TRBD2 matching over 12 bases. The CDR3 extends over 16 amino acids. The trim removed 3 bases at V and 3 bases at J, leaving 5 bases unmatched. Germline V gene sequence: CDR1 SGDLS, CDR2 YYNGEE. The CDR3: CASSAGLAGPTDTQYF. The DNA of the CDR3 is TGTGCCAGCAGCGCAGGACTAGCGGGGCCTACAGATACGCAGTATTTT.

This rearrangement joins TRBV7-2 to TRBJ2-7; 8 bases agree with TRBD1. V dropped 1 base and J dropped 6; count of bases not matched to a gene: 5. CDR3 size: 14 residues. Germline values: CDR1 SGHTA, CDR2 FQGNSA. In DNA form, the CDR3 reads TGTGCCAGCAGCTTAGGGGCAGGGGGCGGCGAGCAGTACTTC. Amino acid sequence: CASSLGAGGGEQYF.

V usage is TRBV5-1 and J usage is TRBJ2-5; 8 nucleotides agree with TRBD1. There are 16 residues in the CDR3. In germline, CDR1 is SGHRS, CDR2 YFSETQ. The ends lost 6 bases at V and 5 bases at J; junction bases unmatched: 15. The CDR3 is CASTPQTGVISETQYF. The CDR3 nucleotides read TGCGCCAGCACCCCGCAGACAGGGGTTATTTCGGAGACCCAGTACTTC.

V gene TRBV27 combines with J gene TRBJ2-7; 7 bases agree with TRBD1. CDR1 is MNHEY, CDR2 SMNVEV, per germline (reference sequence). V was pared by 3 bases and J by 2 bases, with 7 bases of the junction left unmatched. The CDR3 runs to 15 residues. CDR3 bases: TGTGCCAGCAGTTTGGACGGACAGGTACCCTACGAGCAGTACTTC. Its translation: CASSLDGQVPYEQYF.

In regard to this clone: The CDR3 end shows no conserved phenylalanine or tryptophan, and so a read error is likely. The rearrangement uses TRBV19 and TRBJ1-2; 7 positions match TRBD1. Germline-derived CDR1 and CDR2 are LNHDA and SQIVND (reference sequence). This CDR3 has 14 amino acids. The V gene end was trimmed by 4 bases and the J gene end by 2 bases; junction bases not matched to a gene: 4. The CDR3, as DNA: TGTGCCAGTAGTAGCCGACAGGGAAACTATGGCTACACCCTC. This encodes CASSSRQGNYGYTL.

This rearrangement joins TRBV5-1 to TRBJ1-2; 7 positions agree with TRBD1. This CDR3 has 16 residues. J was trimmed by 7 bases and V by 0 bases; bases with no gene match: 12. Germline CDR1 SGHRS, CDR2 YFSETQ. The CDR3 DNA reads as TGCGCCAGCAGCTTGGAACAGGGGTCCGGCTCCGGTGGCTACACCTTC. Translated: CASSLEQGSGSGGYTF.

V usage is TRBV7-9 and J usage is TRBJ1-2; tentatively, D is TRBD1 (5 bases). Germline CDR1 reads SEHNR; CDR2 reads FQNEAQ (reference sequence). The germline V and J ends were trimmed by 6 bases and 4 bases, with 12 bases remaining between them. The CDR3 has 13 amino acids. CDR3 DNA sequence: TGTGCCAGCAGTCGCGGGACTCTCTATGGCTACACCTTC. This sequence encodes CASSRGTLYGYTF.

J is TRBJ2-3 and V is TRBV6-1; 9 nucleotides agree with TRBD2. The V segment lost 2 bases and the J segment 6 bases; nucleotides outside the gene matches: 9. The CDR3 is made up of 16 amino acids. Germline V gene lookup returns CDR1 MNHNS and CDR2 SASEGT. The CDR3 DNA reads TGTGCCAGCAGTGAAACGGCGGGGGGGAATTGGGATACGCAGTATTTT. Translating gives CASSETAGGNWDTQYF.

The sample holds a few counts of this clone. The rearrangement uses TRBV7-2 and TRBJ1-1; D might be TRBD1 (5 bases). Germline V CDR1 and CDR2: SGHTA, FQGNSA. Trimming shortened V by 4 bases and J by 1 base, and 10 bases separated the two germline ends. The CDR3 is made up of 14 amino acids. CDR3 DNA: TGTGCCAGCAGCTCCAGGGTTTCGAACACTGAAGCTTTCTTT. Its protein is CASSSRVSNTEAFF.

The gene calls are TRBV6-5 and TRBJ2-5, with D perhaps matching TRBD1 (5 bases). CDR3 length: 16 amino acids. Germline V lookup: CDR1 MNHEY, CDR2 SVGAGI. V lost 2 bases and J 4 bases, leaving 17 bases between the germline ends. In nucleotides, the CDR3 is TGTGCCAGCAGTTACGGGTTCCCACAAGGGGCAGAGACCCAGTACTTC. Encoded protein: CASSYGFPQGAETQYF.

The rearrangement links TRBV5-1 to TRBJ1-1; 10 nucleotides line up with TRBD1. After removal of 4 bases from V and 8 bases from J, the junction contained 5 bases not matched to a gene. The CDR3 totals 13 residues. The germline V gene has CDR1 SGHRS and CDR2 YFSETQ. The CDR3 spells CASSAVDRGEAFF. In DNA, the CDR3 is TGCGCCAGCAGCGCGGTGGACAGGGGGGAAGCTTTCTTT.

CDR3 region: CATWGHGNSPLHF. As DNA, the CDR3 is TGTGCCACCTGGGGACATGGAAATTCACCCCTCCACTTT. The V call is TRBV19, the J call TRBJ1-6; maybe TRBD1 (6 bases). Trimming removed 10 bases from V and 7 bases from J, with 14 bases in between. In germline, CDR1 is LNHDA, CDR2 SQIVND (reference sequence). This CDR3 has 13 amino acids.

Regarding this clone: Its ends do not fully match the called genes, so a read error is possible. The chain employs TRBV28 and TRBJ2-7; D is possibly TRBD1 (6 bases). CDR3 size: 11 residues. Germline V gives CDR1 MDHEN, CDR2 SYDVKM. This chain's CDR3 is CASSFRAGVSF. The DNA for the CDR3 is TGTGCCAGCAGTTTTAGGGCAGGGGTTTCCTTC.

The chain recombines TRBV11-2 with TRBJ1-2; 9 bases line up with TRBD1. Per germline, CDR1 SGHAT and CDR2 FQNNGV. The CDR3 runs 15 residues. The V and J ends lost 2 bases and 7 bases, in that order; junction bases with no gene match: 8. The CDR3 region is CASSLSTGGVGGYTF. CDR3 nucleotide sequence: TGTGCCAGCAGCTTATCGACAGGGGGTGTGGGTGGCTACACCTTC. Full variable domain (missing parts from reference TRBV11-2 and TRBJ1-2): EAGVAQSPRYKIIEKRQSVAFWCNPISGHATLYWYQQILGQGPKLLIQFQNNGVVDDSQLPKDRFSAERLKGVDSTLKIQPAKLEDSAVYLCASSLSTGGVGGYTFGSGTRLTVV.

The rearrangement joins TRBV27 to TRBJ2-1; 7 positions agree with TRBD2. Germline CDR1 reads MNHEY; CDR2 reads SMNVEV (reference sequence). V lost 0 bases and J lost 7; bases outside the gene matches: 9. The CDR3 totals 16 residues. The CDR3 DNA is TGTGCCAGCAGTTTATCGAACGCGGGAGTGGGGAATGAGCAGTTCTTC. Translated, it gives CASSLSNAGVGNEQFF.